One and the same sample provided the 29 T cell receptor beta chains below, sequenced in a study of T cell responses to AZD1222 COVID-19 vaccine. Using immunoSEQ multiplex PCR, the repertoire was profiled, and TCRdb retains in-frame clones only, with some absent. The table records about 94,000 clones, around nine tenths of them present only once. The material sequenced was peripheral blood, taken on day 0 of AZD1222 vaccination. All receptors come from an adult in good health.

The V call is TRBV9, the J call TRBJ1-3; no reliable D call. The V gene lost 0 bases and the J gene lost 4 bases, with 14 bases spanning the gap. Germline V gene sequence: CDR1 SGDLS, CDR2 YYNGEE. This CDR3 contains 16 residues. CDR3: CASSVEALGGGNTIYF. In DNA form, the CDR3 reads TGTGCCAGCAGCGTAGAGGCCCTAGGAGGCGGAAACACCATATATTTT.

J is TRBJ1-4 and V is TRBV6-5; no definite D call. Deletions cut 0 bases from V and 6 bases from J, with 14 bases between. The CDR3 runs to 16 residues. Looked up from germline, CDR1 is MNHEY and CDR2 is SVGAGI. The CDR3 protein is CASSYSGRLSDEKLFF. The CDR3 DNA reads TGTGCCAGCAGTTACTCTGGCAGGCTTTCGGATGAAAAACTGTTTTTT.

The gene calls are TRBV6-5 and TRBJ1-5, with unresolved D. Trimming removed 0 bases at V and 4 bases at J, with 10 bases between. Looked up from germline, CDR1 is MNHEY and CDR2 is SVGAGI. This CDR3 has 15 amino acids. CDR3 amino acids: CASSYSTFPNQPQHF. The DNA of the CDR3 is TGTGCCAGCAGTTACTCGACATTCCCGAATCAGCCCCAGCATTTT.

The genes are TRBV28 and TRBJ2-2; 8 bases agree with TRBD1. CDR1 and CDR2 from the germline V gene are MDHEN and SYDVKM. Trimming took 5 bases from V and 6 from J; bases not matched to a gene: 2. This CDR3 has 13 residues. Here the CDR3 DNA reads TGTGCCAGCAGTACACAGGGGGCCGGGGAGCTGTTTTTT. This encodes CASSTQGAGELFF.

This chain joins TRBV28 and TRBJ1-6; D remains unclear. Germline V CDR1 and CDR2: MDHEN, SYDVKM. CDR3 length: 14 amino acids. Trimming removed 3 bases at V and 6 bases at J, with 9 bases between. CDR3 sequence (DNA): TGTGCCAGCAGTTTGGTACGTAGTAATTCACCCCTCCACTTT. Its protein product is CASSLVRSNSPLHF. Full variable domain (rest looked up from reference TRBV28 and TRBJ1-6): DVKVTQSSRYLVKRTGEKVFLECVQDMDHENMFWYRQDPGLGLRLIYFSYDVKMKEKGDIPEGYSVSREKKERFSLILESASTNQTSMYLCASSLVRSNSPLHFGNGTRLTVT.

The chain carries TRBV5-6 and TRBJ1-2, with 7 nucleotides matching TRBD1. Germline assignment: CDR1 SGHDT and CDR2 YYEEEE. V shed 0 bases, J shed 11 bases, and the junction held 10 bases outside the gene matches. The CDR3 has 14 amino acids. For the CDR3, the DNA is TGTGCCAGCAGCTTGGGAGGACAGGAGCCGCGTTACACCTTC. It yields the protein CASSLGGQEPRYTF.

This chain joins TRBV6-1 and TRBJ1-5; D unclear. Trimming removed 1 base at V and 4 bases at J, with 11 bases between. This CDR3 comprises 15 residues. The germline V gene encodes CDR1 MNHNS and CDR2 SASEGT. The CDR3 sequence is CASSEGWPANQPQHF. DNA for the CDR3: TGTGCCAGCAGTGAAGGATGGCCAGCTAATCAGCCCCAGCATTTT.

The CDR3: CASSMTGLLAQHF. The CDR3 nucleotides are TGTGCCAGCAGCATGACGGGTTTATTGGCCCAGCATTTT. V gene TRBV7-2 combines with J gene TRBJ1-5; no reliable D call. V lost 5 bases, J lost 11 bases, and 16 bases lay in between. The CDR3 is 13 residues long. Per germline, CDR1 SGHTA and CDR2 FQGNSA.

The rearrangement links TRBV6-5 to TRBJ1-4, with D possibly being TRBD1 (5 bases). Per germline, CDR1 MNHEY and CDR2 SVGAGI. V was pared by 8 bases and J by 7 bases, with 14 bases between. CDR3 length: 13 amino acids. CDR3: CASSGEYREKLFF. The CDR3 DNA reads TGTGCCAGCTCGGGGGAGTATCGTGAAAAACTGTTTTTT.

The J gene is TRBJ1-3, the V gene TRBV5-6, with 9 bases lining up with TRBD1. Germline V CDR1 and CDR2: SGHDT, YYEEEE. Trimming removed 3 bases from V and 4 bases from J; junction bases left unmatched: 5. There are 15 residues in the CDR3. The CDR3 sequence: CASSWGTGSGNTIYF. DNA of the CDR3: TGTGCCAGCAGCTGGGGGACAGGGTCAGGAAACACCATATATTTT.

V usage is TRBV5-4 and J usage is TRBJ2-4; 8 bases line up with TRBD2. CDR3 length equals 13 residues. CDR1 is SGHNT, CDR2 YYREEE, per germline (reference sequence). Unmatched junction bases numbered 7, after V lost 6 bases and J lost 8 bases. The CDR3 region has the DNA TGTGCCAGCACCGGGGCGGGGGGAGACATTCAGTACTTC. This gives the protein CASTGAGGDIQYF.

This rearrangement joins TRBV30 to TRBJ1-5; D not certain. The V gene lost 1 base and the J gene lost 5 bases, with 9 bases spanning the gap. Germline V gene data show CDR1 as GTSNPN and CDR2 as SVGIG (reference sequence). The CDR3 consists of 13 residues. DNA of the CDR3: TGTGCCTGGAGTGGTTCCGACGATCAGCCCCAGCATTTT. Its protein product is CAWSGSDDQPQHF.

The chain links TRBV18 to TRBJ1-5, with D maybe TRBD1 (6 bases). The ends were cut back, 6 bases at V and 3 bases at J, with 18 bases in the middle. The CDR3 is 16 residues long. Per germline, CDR1 KGHSH and CDR2 LQKENI. The CDR3 nucleotides read TGTGCCAGCTCCCCAGGGGCGCCCGGGGTCAATCAGCCCCAGCATTTT. It translates to CASSPGAPGVNQPQHF. The full variable domain, with the rest looked up from reference TRBV18 and TRBJ1-5, is NAGVMQNPRHLVRRRGQEARLRCSPMKGHSHVYWYRQLPEEGLKFMVYLQKENIIDESGMPKERFSAEFPKEGPSILRIQQVVRGDSAAYFCASSPGAPGVNQPQHFGDGTRLSIL.

The chain is built from TRBV6-6 and TRBJ2-3; 7 bases match TRBD1. This CDR3 is 16 amino acids long. From germline, CDR1 is MNHNY and CDR2 SVGAGI (reference sequence). J gave up 1 base and V 6 bases, and 10 bases lay outside the gene matches. The CDR3 bases are TGTGCCAGCAGCACTAACAGGGGTTTAGGCACAGATACGCAGTATTTT. This encodes CASSTNRGLGTDTQYF.

The chain joins TRBV6-5 to TRBJ1-5; D not resolved. The CDR3 extends over 14 amino acids. V was clipped by 4 bases and J by 5 bases, with 12 bases between them. Per germline, CDR1 MNHEY and CDR2 SVGAGI. In nucleotides, the CDR3 is TGTGCCAGCAGTTCCCCCCTACGTGATCAGCCCCAGCATTTT. Amino acids: CASSSPLRDQPQHF.

The chain employs TRBV19 and TRBJ2-1; perhaps TRBD2 as D (6 bases). V lost 7 bases, J lost 5 bases, and 9 bases lay in between. CDR1 and CDR2 from the germline V gene are LNHDA and SQIVND (reference sequence). The CDR3 runs to 12 residues. CDR3 sequence (DNA): TGTGCCAGTAAGGGACTCAACAATGAGCAGTTCTTC. Its translation is CASKGLNNEQFF. Using reference TRBV19 and TRBJ2-1 for the parts outside the CDR3, the full variable domain is DGGITQSPKYLFRKEGQNVTLSCEQNLNHDAMYWYRQDPGQGLRLIYYSQIVNDFQKGDIAEGYSVSREKKESFPLTVTSAQKNPTAFYLCASKGLNNEQFFGPGTRLTVL.

The chain recombines TRBV28 with TRBJ1-4; D not certain. The germline V gene has CDR1 MDHEN and CDR2 SYDVKM. The germline V and J ends were trimmed by 3 bases and 4 bases, with 12 bases remaining between them. The CDR3 is 15 residues long. This CDR3 is CASSFRAPLNEKLFF. The CDR3 DNA is TGTGCCAGCAGTTTTAGGGCACCTCTTAATGAAAAACTGTTTTTT.

V usage is TRBV28 and J usage is TRBJ2-7; D remains unclear. V was cut by 3 bases and J by 0 bases, with 6 bases left in between. The CDR3 totals 13 residues. Looked up from germline, CDR1 is MDHEN and CDR2 is SYDVKM. CDR3 loop: CASSFLDSYEQYF. CDR3 in DNA: TGTGCCAGCAGTTTTTTGGACTCCTACGAGCAGTACTTC. The whole variable domain, remainder taken from reference TRBV28 and TRBJ2-7, is DVKVTQSSRYLVKRTGEKVFLECVQDMDHENMFWYRQDPGLGLRLIYFSYDVKMKEKGDIPEGYSVSREKKERFSLILESASTNQTSMYLCASSFLDSYEQYFGPGTRLTVT.

This clone was seen only once. V usage is TRBV28 and J usage is TRBJ2-5; weak D call: TRBD1 (5 bases). CDR1 and CDR2 from the germline V gene are MDHEN and SYDVKM. V was cut by 5 bases and J by 1 base, with 14 bases left in between. The CDR3 sequence is 15 residues long. CDR3 sequence (DNA): TGTGCCAGCAGTAGCCCTGTAGGGGCCCAAGAGACCCAGTACTTC. It translates to CASSSPVGAQETQYF. The full variable domain, its missing parts supplied by reference TRBV28 and TRBJ2-5, is DVKVTQSSRYLVKRTGEKVFLECVQDMDHENMFWYRQDPGLGLRLIYFSYDVKMKEKGDIPEGYSVSREKKERFSLILESASTNQTSMYLCASSSPVGAQETQYFGPGTRLLVL.

The V gene is TRBV30, the J gene TRBJ1-2; no clear D gene. This CDR3 region has 13 residues. Germline loops: CDR1 GTSNPN, CDR2 SVGIG (reference sequence). V was clipped by 3 bases and J by 6 bases, with 14 bases between them. The DNA of the CDR3 is TGTGCCTGGAGCGCAGGAAGGGTGAATGGCTACACCTTC. Its translation is CAWSAGRVNGYTF.

This clone was detected only a few times. The chain couples TRBV9 to TRBJ1-2; a possible D gene is TRBD1 (6 bases). This CDR3 contains 14 residues. Germline values: CDR1 SGDLS, CDR2 YYNGEE. V lost 0 bases and J 5 bases, leaving 11 bases between the germline ends. For the CDR3, the DNA is TGTGCCAGCAGCGTAGAGGGACAAGGGTATGGCTACACCTTC. Protein: CASSVEGQGYGYTF.

The V and J genes are TRBV9 and TRBJ1-1; no reliable D call. Germline V gene lookup returns CDR1 SGDLS and CDR2 YYNGEE. This CDR3 comprises 14 residues. Trimming took 3 bases from V and 4 from J, leaving 13 bases between them. The CDR3 reads CASSGGGRSTEAFF. CDR3 bases: TGTGCCAGCAGCGGGGGAGGACGGAGCACTGAAGCTTTCTTT.

This chain uses TRBV4-3 with TRBJ2-6, with D maybe TRBD2 (5 bases). The germline V gene has CDR1 LGHNA and CDR2 YSLEER. The V end lost 0 bases, the J end lost 2 bases, and 17 bases lay between the germline ends. The CDR3 runs 19 residues. The CDR3 loop reads CASSQDIISAGAGANVLTF. The CDR3 region has the DNA TGCGCCAGCAGCCAAGATATCATTTCCGCCGGGGCTGGGGCCAACGTCCTGACTTTC.

This clone was seen once. The chain joins TRBV7-9 to TRBJ1-2; 8 nucleotides agree with TRBD1. The V gene end was trimmed by 3 bases and the J gene end by 2 bases; junction bases not matched to a gene: 2. The germline gives CDR1 SEHNR, CDR2 FQNEAQ (reference sequence). The CDR3 contains 14 residues. The CDR3 reads CASSFGQGNYGYTF. CDR3 DNA: TGTGCCAGCAGCTTCGGACAGGGCAACTATGGCTACACCTTC.

The CDR3 DNA is TGTGCCAGCAGTTTAAGCCTTTCCGGCACCTACGAGCAGTACTTC. Translating gives CASSLSLSGTYEQYF. J is TRBJ2-7 and V is TRBV28; D ambiguous. The CDR3 length is 15 residues. CDR1 is MDHEN and CDR2 is SYDVKM in the germline V gene. Trimming shortened V by 2 bases and J by 2 bases, and 13 bases separated the two germline ends.

This chain uses TRBV19 with TRBJ1-1; D gene ambiguous. The CDR3 covers 15 residues. Trimming cost V 5 bases and J 4 bases, with 17 bases left between them. The germline V gene has CDR1 LNHDA and CDR2 SQIVND (reference sequence). For the CDR3, the DNA is TGTGCCAGTAGTCCTCTACAGCTTGTGGCCACTGAAGCTTTCTTT. Translated, it gives CASSPLQLVATEAFF.

The V call is TRBV19, the J call TRBJ1-5; no firm D call. This CDR3 is built from 13 residues. Looked up from germline, CDR1 is LNHDA and CDR2 is SQIVND (reference sequence). Trimming removed 4 bases at V and 3 bases at J, with 7 bases between. Written as DNA, the CDR3 is TGTGCCAGTAGTAGTCAGCTCAATCAGCCCCAGCATTTT. Amino acids: CASSSQLNQPQHF. Looking up the rest from reference TRBV19 and TRBJ1-5 gives the full variable domain: DGGITQSPKYLFRKEGQNVTLSCEQNLNHDAMYWYRQDPGQGLRLIYYSQIVNDFQKGDIAEGYSVSREKKESFPLTVTSAQKNPTAFYLCASSSQLNQPQHFGDGTRLSIL.

The V gene is TRBV29-1, the J gene TRBJ1-2; D possibly corresponds to TRBD1 (5 bases). Germline loops: CDR1 SQVTM, CDR2 ANQGSEA. The CDR3 loop spans 12 amino acids. V lost 4 bases and J lost 6, with 12 bases in between. This CDR3 is CSVVREGDGYTF. CDR3 sequence (DNA): TGCAGCGTTGTGCGGGAAGGGGATGGCTACACCTTC.

V is TRBV30 and J is TRBJ1-4, with no clear D. Trimming took off 1 base at V and 8 bases at J, with 8 bases between the two ends. The CDR3 length is 12 residues. Germline-derived CDR1 and CDR2 are GTSNPN and SVGIG (reference sequence). This CDR3 reads CAWSANPEKLFF. The DNA for the CDR3 is TGTGCCTGGAGTGCTAACCCAGAAAAACTGTTTTTT.